The sequence of this T cell receptor beta chain was determined in a study of blood T cells in healthy people across ages. Overall study context: About one barcoded beta molecule per two T cells was the capture yield of template switching. Findings and limits, study-wide: Whereas aged donors had fewer naive CD4+ cells, long-lived donors had more of them and higher diversity. The lack of PBMC sorting stopped any conclusive naive versus antigen-experienced comparison.

Caucasian individuals from Russia who were healthy and aged about 6 to 95 acted as donors. For the second PCR, which ran for about 7 to 11 cycles, a sample-barcoded 5' primer and a J-beta primer mix were used. MiXCR, run by TCRdb on the 5' RACE reads, gives a single entry per CDR3 protein. The sample shows approximately 810,000 distinct CDR3 sequences, around 36% of them seen only once. A word on this clonotype: What it binds is not known.

CDR3 length equals 11 residues. Deletions cut 5 bases from V and 5 bases from J, with 5 bases between. V usage is TRBV12-3 or TRBV12-4 and J usage is TRBJ2-3; possibly TRBD1 or TRBD2 for D (5 bases each). The receptor's source is a man aged 18 to 29 in good health. Sequencing used blood. This chain's CDR3 is CASSGGDTQYF. In DNA form, the CDR3 reads TGTGCCAGCAGTGGGGGAGATACGCAGTATTTT.